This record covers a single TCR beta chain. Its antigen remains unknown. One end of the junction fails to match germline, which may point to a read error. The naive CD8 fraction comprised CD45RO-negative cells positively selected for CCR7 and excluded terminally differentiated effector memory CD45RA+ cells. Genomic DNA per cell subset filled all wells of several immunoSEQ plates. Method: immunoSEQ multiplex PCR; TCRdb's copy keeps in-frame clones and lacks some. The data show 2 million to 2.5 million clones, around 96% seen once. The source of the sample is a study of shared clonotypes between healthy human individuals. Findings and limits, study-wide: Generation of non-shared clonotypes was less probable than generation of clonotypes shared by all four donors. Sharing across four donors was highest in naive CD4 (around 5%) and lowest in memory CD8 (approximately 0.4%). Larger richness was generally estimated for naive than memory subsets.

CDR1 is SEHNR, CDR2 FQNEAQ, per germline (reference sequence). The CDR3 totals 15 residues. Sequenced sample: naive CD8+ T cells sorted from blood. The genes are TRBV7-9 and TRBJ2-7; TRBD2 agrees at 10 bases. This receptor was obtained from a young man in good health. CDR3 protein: CASSSGASGGAPIDF. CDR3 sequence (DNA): TGTGCCAGCAGCTCCGGGGCTAGCGGGGGTGCACCAATTGACTTC. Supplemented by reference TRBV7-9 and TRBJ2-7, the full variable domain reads DTGVSQNPRHKITKRGQNVTFRCDPISEHNRLYWYRQTLGQGPEFLTYFQNEAQLEKSRLLSDRFSAERPKGSFSTLEIQRTEQGDSAMYLCASSSGASGGAPIDFGPGTRLTVT.